Given below is one T cell receptor beta chain in context. This entry comes from a study of blood T cell repertoires in COVID-19. About the study: The study drew acute and convalescent COVID-19 samples from the United States, Italy and Spain.

The CDR3 spans 16 residues. Germline-derived CDR1 and CDR2 are MNHNY and SVGAGI (reference sequence). The trim removed 7 bases at V and 5 bases at J, leaving 14 bases unmatched. Libraries were prepared by immunoSEQ multiplex PCR; TCRdb keeps only in-frame clonotypes and omits some of them. The sample lists about 380,000 clones; 81% were seen once. This receptor was obtained from a human donor with acute or convalescent COVID-19. The donor label of this sample is uncertain. The chain carries TRBV6-6 and TRBJ1-5, with TRBD1 identical over 7 bases. Sequencing was carried out using peripheral blood. The CDR3 DNA follows: TGTGCCAGCAACGCCGGGACAGCTCTGCTCTATCAGCCCCAGCATTTT. Its protein product is CASNAGTALLYQPQHF.